This TCR beta chain derives from a study of blood T cell repertoires in COVID-19. At the level of the study: Samples came from the United States, Italy and Spain, spanning acute and convalescent COVID-19. The cDNA or gDNA used as material had been derived from T cells, B-cell-depleted T cells, or PBMCs.

In assigning cohorts, the study relied on participant-reported clinical history. The authors' processing: Amplification with reference gene primers provided the estimates of nucleated cell counts. Assay: immunoSEQ multiplex PCR; the TCRdb copy retains only in-frame clones and omits some. V, J and clone size derive from that table, while D and trimming were established from the DNA sequence. The table shows 400,000 to 550,000 clones, with roughly 87% occurring only once. Germline V CDR1 and CDR2: SNHLY, FYNNEI. This CDR3 spans 14 amino acids. J was trimmed by 6 bases and V by 5 bases; bases with no gene match: 7.

The origin of this receptor is a young woman with acute COVID-19. Sequencing was performed on PBMCs or T cells enriched from blood (not recorded which). This sequence joins TRBV2 and TRBJ1-2; 9 bases are shared with TRBD1. CDR3 in amino acids: CASSPGQGVHGYTF. CDR3 bases: TGTGCCAGCAGTCCGGGACAGGGTGTACATGGCTACACCTTC.